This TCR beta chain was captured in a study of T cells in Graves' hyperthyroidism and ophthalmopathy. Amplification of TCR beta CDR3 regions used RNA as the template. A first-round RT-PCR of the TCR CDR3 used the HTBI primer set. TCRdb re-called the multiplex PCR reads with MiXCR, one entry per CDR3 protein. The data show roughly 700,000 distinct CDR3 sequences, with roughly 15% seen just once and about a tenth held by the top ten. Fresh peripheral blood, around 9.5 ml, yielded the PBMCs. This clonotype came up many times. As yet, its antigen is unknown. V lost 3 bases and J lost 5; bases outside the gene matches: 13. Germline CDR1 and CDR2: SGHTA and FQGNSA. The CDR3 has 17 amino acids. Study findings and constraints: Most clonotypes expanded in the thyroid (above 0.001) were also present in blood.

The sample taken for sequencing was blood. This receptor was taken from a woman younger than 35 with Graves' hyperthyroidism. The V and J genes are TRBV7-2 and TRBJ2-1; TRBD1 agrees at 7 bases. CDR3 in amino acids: CASSFMTGIPLNNEQFF. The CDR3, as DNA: TGTGCCAGCAGCTTCATGACAGGGATCCCCCTTAACAATGAGCAGTTCTTC.